Listed below are T cell receptor beta chains from one sample, sequenced in a study of Tregs in tolerant kidney transplant recipients. The method was immunoSEQ multiplex PCR; TCRdb's version includes in-frame clones alone and lacks a portion of them. The data show about 240,000 clones, approximately 83% seen once. Specimen: CD4+ T cells from blood. The receptor set was obtained from a human donor in good health. Each CDR3 is given with its conserved first and last residue. The D gene is left open where the match is weak. Size tells how often a clone was seen (once, few, many) or the class of an expanded clone, and some rows leave it out.

V gene,clone size,J gene,D gene,CDR3 length,CDR3 protein,CDR3 DNA
TRBV7-9,few,TRBJ2-7,TRBD2,13,CASSPGRAYEQYF,TGTGCCAGCAGCCCCGGGAGGGCCTACGAGCAGTACTTC
TRBV30,once,TRBJ2-7,-,13,CAWSEDLGYEQYF,TGTGCCTGGAGTGAAGACCTCGGGTACGAGCAGTACTTC
TRBV5-8,-,TRBJ2-1,-,17,CASSRGTRTIPKNEQFF,TGTGCCAGCAGCAGGGGTACAAGGACTATCCCAAAAAATGAGCAGTTCTTC
TRBV9,-,TRBJ2-5,-,15,CASADAGTNEETQYF,TGTGCCAGCGCCGACGCCGGGACAAATGAAGAGACCCAGTACTTC
TRBV7-2,-,TRBJ2-7,-,15,CASSPERVSSYEQYF,TGTGCCAGCAGCCCGGAGAGGGTTAGCTCCTACGAGCAGTACTTC
TRBV5-6,once,TRBJ2-7,TRBD2,16,CASSLGLAGGSYEQYF,TGTGCCAGCAGCTTGGGTCTAGCGGGAGGGTCCTACGAGCAGTACTTC
TRBV27,-,TRBJ1-5,-,13,CASSLSGSQPQHF,TGTGCCAGCAGTTTATCGGGGAGCCAGCCCCAGCATTTT
TRBV18,-,TRBJ1-4,TRBD1,15,CASSRTGSTNEKLFF,TGTGCCAGCTCACGGACAGGGTCAACTAATGAAAAACTGTTTTTT
TRBV2,-,TRBJ1-5,-,14,CASSEPDVGQPQHF,TGTGCCAGCAGTGAACCGGATGTGGGACAGCCCCAGCATTTT
TRBV9,-,TRBJ1-3,TRBD1,16,CASSVSGTGTQDTIYF,TGTGCCAGCAGCGTTTCCGGGACAGGGACCCAGGACACCATATATTTT
TRBV29-1,once,TRBJ2-1,TRBD1,16,CSVGTPGQGSGNEQFF,TGCAGCGTTGGGACACCGGGACAGGGATCAGGCAATGAGCAGTTCTTC
TRBV7-8,-,TRBJ1-3,-,15,CASMDGLYSGNTIYF,TGTGCCAGCATGGATGGTCTCTACTCTGGAAACACCATATATTTT
TRBV11-2,-,TRBJ1-1,-,13,CASTVSRNTEAFF,TGTGCCAGCACCGTCTCAAGGAACACTGAAGCTTTCTTT
TRBV5-1,-,TRBJ1-4,-,15,CASSLDVGAGEKLFF,TGCGCCAGCAGCTTGGATGTGGGGGCGGGGGAAAAACTGTTTTTT
TRBV18,-,TRBJ2-3,-,15,CASSRLGAKADTQYF,TGTGCCAGCTCACGACTAGGGGCTAAGGCAGATACGCAGTATTTT
TRBV6-5,-,TRBJ1-3,TRBD1,14,CASRPGQAGNTIYF,TGTGCCAGCAGACCAGGACAGGCGGGAAACACCATATATTTT
TRBV11-2,-,TRBJ2-7,TRBD1,16,CASSPRQGAFSYEQYF,TGTGCCAGCAGCCCTCGACAGGGGGCCTTTTCCTACGAGCAGTACTTC
TRBV6-6,-,TRBJ1-1,-,13,CASRVDRNTEAFF,TGTGCCAGCAGGGTGGACAGGAACACTGAAGCTTTCTTT
TRBV10-2,-,TRBJ2-1,-,14,CASSGLAGAQEQFF,TGCGCCAGCAGTGGACTAGCAGGGGCCCAAGAGCAGTTCTTC
TRBV25-1,-,TRBJ2-7,-,15,CASSEWGTGASGQYF,TGTGCCAGCAGTGAGTGGGGGACTGGGGCCAGCGGGCAGTACTTC
TRBV10-1,-,TRBJ2-7,-,13,CASRQGKDYEQYF,TGCGCCAGCAGGCAGGGAAAGGATTACGAGCAGTACTTC
TRBV18,-,TRBJ1-1,TRBD1,14,CASSLGQGNTEAFF,TGTGCCAGCTCGTTGGGACAGGGGAACACTGAAGCTTTCTTT
TRBV7-9,-,TRBJ1-1,TRBD1,14,CASSPGTENTEAFF,TGTGCCAGCAGCCCCGGGACAGAGAACACTGAAGCTTTCTTT
TRBV6-1,-,TRBJ2-1,TRBD1,15,CASSTGQTIYNEQFF,TGTGCCAGCAGCACGGGACAGACGATCTACAATGAGCAGTTCTTC
TRBV7-9,-,TRBJ2-7,TRBD1,15,CASSISGTGNYEQYF,TGTGCCAGCAGCATCTCCGGGACAGGGAATTACGAGCAGTACTTC
TRBV19,-,TRBJ2-5,-,13,CASRRGLQETQYF,TGTGCCAGTAGGCGGGGGCTTCAGGAGACCCAGTACTTC
TRBV5-6,once,TRBJ1-1,-,15,CASSRWGLKNTEAFF,TGTGCCAGCAGCAGATGGGGACTCAAGAACACTGAAGCTTTCTTT
TRBV11-2,-,TRBJ2-1,-,14,CASSLERQYNEQFF,TGTGCCAGCAGCTTAGAGCGGCAATACAATGAGCAGTTCTTC
TRBV2,-,TRBJ2-3,-,11,CANGGPDTQYF,TGTGCCAACGGGGGTCCAGATACGCAGTATTTT
TRBV11-2,-,TRBJ1-2,-,14,CASSLWSANYGYTF,TGTGCCAGCAGCTTATGGTCAGCTAACTACGGCTACACCTTC
TRBV6-1,-,TRBJ2-6,-,14,CASSEGAGANVLTF,TGTGCCAGCAGTGAAGGCGCTGGGGCCAACGTCCTGACTTTC
TRBV6-5,-,TRBJ1-2,-,14,CASSEQGPLSGYTF,TGTGCCAGCAGTGAACAGGGACCCTTAAGTGGCTACACCTTC
TRBV9,-,TRBJ1-5,-,13,CASSVAVNQPQHF,TGTGCCAGCAGCGTAGCGGTTAATCAGCCCCAGCATTTT
TRBV19,-,TRBJ1-3,TRBD1,15,CASNLRGPSGNTIYF,TGTGCCAGTAACCTCAGGGGGCCCTCTGGAAACACCATATATTTT
TRBV7-2,once,TRBJ1-2,TRBD1,14,CASSRDRGNYGYTF,TGTGCCAGCAGCCGGGACAGGGGAAACTATGGCTACACCTTC
TRBV30,-,TRBJ2-1,-,16,CAWSDYGGRGADEQFF,TGTGCCTGGAGTGATTATGGAGGCAGGGGGGCGGATGAGCAGTTCTTC
TRBV18,-,TRBJ2-3,TRBD1,13,CASSLLTGSTQYF,TGTGCCAGCTCACTCTTGACAGGGAGTACGCAGTATTTT
TRBV5-4,-,TRBJ2-5,TRBD2,15,CASSLKTSPPETQYF,TGTGCCAGCAGCTTGAAGACTAGCCCCCCTGAGACCCAGTACTTC
TRBV4-1,once,TRBJ2-4,-,14,CASSQGHGKNIQYF,TGCGCCAGCAGCCAGGGACATGGCAAAAACATTCAGTACTTC
TRBV5-1,few,TRBJ1-2,TRBD1,13,CASSNDRVGGYTF,TGCGCCAGCAGCAACGACAGGGTCGGGGGCTACACCTTC
TRBV5-8,-,TRBJ2-5,TRBD2,16,CASSSGLAGTQETQYF,TGTGCCAGCAGCTCGGGACTAGCGGGAACCCAAGAGACCCAGTACTTC
TRBV30,-,TRBJ1-1,TRBD1,13,CAWRWTGDTEAFF,TGTGCCTGGAGATGGACAGGGGACACTGAAGCTTTCTTT
TRBV29-1,-,TRBJ1-2,TRBD1,13,CSVTQRDRNGYTF,TGCAGCGTTACCCAACGGGACAGGAATGGCTACACCTTC
TRBV30,-,TRBJ1-1,TRBD1,17,CAWTESGIGQGKSEAFF,TGTGCCTGGACTGAATCCGGGATAGGACAGGGGAAGTCTGAAGCTTTCTTT
TRBV30,-,TRBJ2-5,-,12,CAWSVIAREQYF,TGTGCCTGGAGTGTAATCGCGAGGGAGCAGTACTTC
TRBV6-5,-,TRBJ1-3,-,15,CASSLLRSAGNTIYF,TGTGCCAGCAGCCTACTTCGCTCGGCTGGAAACACCATATATTTT
TRBV5-1,few,TRBJ2-1,TRBD1,16,CASSYPGTGGYNEQFF,TGCGCCAGCAGCTACCCCGGGACAGGGGGCTACAATGAGCAGTTCTTC
TRBV6-5,-,TRBJ2-3,-,13,CASCRLSTDTQYF,TGTGCCAGTTGTCGACTAAGCACAGATACGCAGTATTTT
TRBV2,-,TRBJ1-5,-,13,CASTEESNQPQHF,TGTGCCAGCACGGAGGAAAGCAATCAGCCCCAGCATTTT
TRBV7-6,-,TRBJ2-7,-,14,CASSLEEASYEQYF,TGTGCCAGCAGCTTAGAAGAGGCATCCTACGAGCAGTACTTC
TRBV4-1,-,TRBJ2-7,TRBD1,12,CASSQGTGPQHF,TGCGCCAGCAGCCAAGGGACAGGTCCCCAACACTTC
TRBV4-1,-,TRBJ1-2,TRBD1,15,CASSQPTGAVYGYTF,TGCGCCAGCAGTCAGCCGACAGGGGCAGTCTATGGCTACACCTTC
TRBV5-1,-,TRBJ2-7,TRBD1,18,CASSLAELGQGAGKEQYF,TGCGCCAGCAGCTTGGCAGAGTTGGGACAGGGGGCGGGAAAGGAGCAGTACTTC
TRBV18,-,TRBJ1-2,-,13,CASSAGYSLGYTF,TGTGCCAGCTCAGCCGGCTACTCCTTGGGCTACACCTTC
TRBV6-4,-,TRBJ1-2,-,15,CASSAGHLANYGYTF,TGTGCCAGCAGTGCGGGACATCTTGCTAACTATGGCTACACCTTC